The T cell receptor (beta chain) under discussion was sequenced for a study of OX40 agonist ivuxolimab in advanced cancers. Study information: An anti-OX40 (CD134) antibody with agonistic activity, ivuxolimab, was administered to patients. Age averaged roughly 60 years (range roughly 23 to 80), and roughly 80% were male.

This table comes from immunoSEQ multiplex PCR, and its TCRdb copy is limited to in-frame clones, with some not included. The sample includes 35,000 to 45,000 clones, roughly four fifths of them seen just once. This CDR3 region has 13 residues. Germline assignment: CDR1 LNHNV and CDR2 YYDKDF (reference sequence). Anyone with autoimmune disease history or systemic immunosuppression was excluded. This clone was detected once. The junction does not match germline at one end; this may be a read error. The chain links TRBV15 to TRBJ1-2; 7 bases fit TRBD1. This clonotype was sampled from an adult with an advanced solid tumor such as melanoma, head and neck, liver or kidney cancer. The sample consisted of CD4+ or CD8+ T cells sorted from blood, taken in a trial of the OX40 agonist ivuxolimab. This CDR3 is CATSREVTGDFCF. CDR3 DNA: TGTGCCACCAGCAGAGAAGTAACAGGGGACTTTTGCTTC. Combining the CDR3 with reference TRBV15 and TRBJ1-2 gives the whole variable domain DAMVIQNPRYQVTQFGKPVTLSCSQTLNHNVMYWYQQKSSQAPKLLFHYYDKDFNNEADTPDNFQSRRPNTSFCFLDIRSPGLGDTAMYLCATSREVTGDFCFGSGTRLTVV.